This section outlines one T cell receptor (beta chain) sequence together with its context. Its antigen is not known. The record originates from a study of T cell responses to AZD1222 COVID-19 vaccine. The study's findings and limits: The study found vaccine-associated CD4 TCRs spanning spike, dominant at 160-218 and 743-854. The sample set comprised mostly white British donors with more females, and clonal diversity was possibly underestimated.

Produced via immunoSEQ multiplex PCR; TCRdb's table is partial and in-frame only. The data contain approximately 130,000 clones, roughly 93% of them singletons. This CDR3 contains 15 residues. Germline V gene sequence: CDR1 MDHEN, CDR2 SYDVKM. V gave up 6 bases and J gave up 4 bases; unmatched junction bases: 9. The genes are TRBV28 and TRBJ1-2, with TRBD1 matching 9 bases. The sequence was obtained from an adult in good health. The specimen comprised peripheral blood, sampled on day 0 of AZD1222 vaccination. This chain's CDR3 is CASSRTGTGSYGYTF. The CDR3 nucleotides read TGTGCCAGCAGCCGCACCGGGACAGGGAGCTATGGCTACACCTTC.